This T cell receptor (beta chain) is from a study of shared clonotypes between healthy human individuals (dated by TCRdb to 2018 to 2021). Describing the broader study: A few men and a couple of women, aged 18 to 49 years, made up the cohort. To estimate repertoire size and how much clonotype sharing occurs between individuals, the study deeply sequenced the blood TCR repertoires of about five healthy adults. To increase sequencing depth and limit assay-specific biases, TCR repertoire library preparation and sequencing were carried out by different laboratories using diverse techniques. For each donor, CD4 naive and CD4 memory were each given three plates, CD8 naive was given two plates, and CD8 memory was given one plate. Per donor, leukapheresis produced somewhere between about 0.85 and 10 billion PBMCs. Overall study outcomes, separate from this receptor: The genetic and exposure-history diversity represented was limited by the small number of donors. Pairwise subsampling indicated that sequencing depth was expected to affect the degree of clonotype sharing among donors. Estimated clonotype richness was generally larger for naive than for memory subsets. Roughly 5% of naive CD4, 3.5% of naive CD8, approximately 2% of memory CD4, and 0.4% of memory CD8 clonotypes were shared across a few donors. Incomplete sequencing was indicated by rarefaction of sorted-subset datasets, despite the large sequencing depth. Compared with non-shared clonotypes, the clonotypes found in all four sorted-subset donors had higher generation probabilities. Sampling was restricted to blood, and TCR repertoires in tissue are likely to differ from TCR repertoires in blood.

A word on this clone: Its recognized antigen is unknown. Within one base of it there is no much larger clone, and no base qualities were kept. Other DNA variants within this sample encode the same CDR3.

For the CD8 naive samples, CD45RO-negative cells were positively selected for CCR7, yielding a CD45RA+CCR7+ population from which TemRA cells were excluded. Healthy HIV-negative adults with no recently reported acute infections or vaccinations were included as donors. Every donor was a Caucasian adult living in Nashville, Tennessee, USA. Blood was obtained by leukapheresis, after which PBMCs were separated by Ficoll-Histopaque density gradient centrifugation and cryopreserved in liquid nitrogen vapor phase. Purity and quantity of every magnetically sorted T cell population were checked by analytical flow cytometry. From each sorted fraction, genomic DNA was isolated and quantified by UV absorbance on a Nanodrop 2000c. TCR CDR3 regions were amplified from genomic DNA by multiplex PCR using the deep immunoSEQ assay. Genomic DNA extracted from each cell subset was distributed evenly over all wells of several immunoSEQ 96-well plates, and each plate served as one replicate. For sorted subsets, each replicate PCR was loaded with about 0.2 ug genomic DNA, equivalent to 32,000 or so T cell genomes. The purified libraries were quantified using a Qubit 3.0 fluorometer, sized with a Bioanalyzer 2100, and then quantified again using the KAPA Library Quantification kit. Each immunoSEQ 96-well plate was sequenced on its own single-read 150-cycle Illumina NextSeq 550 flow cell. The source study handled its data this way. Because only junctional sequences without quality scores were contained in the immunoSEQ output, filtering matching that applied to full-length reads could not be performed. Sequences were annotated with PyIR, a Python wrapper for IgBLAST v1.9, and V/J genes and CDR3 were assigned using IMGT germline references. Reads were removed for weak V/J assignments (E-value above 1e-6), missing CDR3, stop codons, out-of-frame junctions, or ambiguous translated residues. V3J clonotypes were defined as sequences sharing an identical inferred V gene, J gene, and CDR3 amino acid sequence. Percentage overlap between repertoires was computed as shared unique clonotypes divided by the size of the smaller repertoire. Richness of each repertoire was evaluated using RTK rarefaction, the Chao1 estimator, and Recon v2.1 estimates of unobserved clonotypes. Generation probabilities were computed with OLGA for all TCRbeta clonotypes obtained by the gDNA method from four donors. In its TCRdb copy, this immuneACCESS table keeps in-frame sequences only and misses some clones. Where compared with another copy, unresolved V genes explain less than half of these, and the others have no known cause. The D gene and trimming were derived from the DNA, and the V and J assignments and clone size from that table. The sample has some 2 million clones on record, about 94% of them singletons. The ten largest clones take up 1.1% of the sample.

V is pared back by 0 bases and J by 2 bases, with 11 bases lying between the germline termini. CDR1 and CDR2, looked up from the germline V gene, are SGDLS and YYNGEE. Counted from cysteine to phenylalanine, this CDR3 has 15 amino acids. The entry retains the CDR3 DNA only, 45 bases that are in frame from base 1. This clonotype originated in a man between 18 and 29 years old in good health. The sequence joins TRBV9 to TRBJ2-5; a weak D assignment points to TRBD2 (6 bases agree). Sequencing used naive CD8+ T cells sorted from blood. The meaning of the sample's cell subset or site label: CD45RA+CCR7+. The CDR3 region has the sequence CASSVVPGEQETQYF. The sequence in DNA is TGTGCCAGCAGCGTAGTTCCGGGGGAGCAAGAGACCCAGTACTTC.